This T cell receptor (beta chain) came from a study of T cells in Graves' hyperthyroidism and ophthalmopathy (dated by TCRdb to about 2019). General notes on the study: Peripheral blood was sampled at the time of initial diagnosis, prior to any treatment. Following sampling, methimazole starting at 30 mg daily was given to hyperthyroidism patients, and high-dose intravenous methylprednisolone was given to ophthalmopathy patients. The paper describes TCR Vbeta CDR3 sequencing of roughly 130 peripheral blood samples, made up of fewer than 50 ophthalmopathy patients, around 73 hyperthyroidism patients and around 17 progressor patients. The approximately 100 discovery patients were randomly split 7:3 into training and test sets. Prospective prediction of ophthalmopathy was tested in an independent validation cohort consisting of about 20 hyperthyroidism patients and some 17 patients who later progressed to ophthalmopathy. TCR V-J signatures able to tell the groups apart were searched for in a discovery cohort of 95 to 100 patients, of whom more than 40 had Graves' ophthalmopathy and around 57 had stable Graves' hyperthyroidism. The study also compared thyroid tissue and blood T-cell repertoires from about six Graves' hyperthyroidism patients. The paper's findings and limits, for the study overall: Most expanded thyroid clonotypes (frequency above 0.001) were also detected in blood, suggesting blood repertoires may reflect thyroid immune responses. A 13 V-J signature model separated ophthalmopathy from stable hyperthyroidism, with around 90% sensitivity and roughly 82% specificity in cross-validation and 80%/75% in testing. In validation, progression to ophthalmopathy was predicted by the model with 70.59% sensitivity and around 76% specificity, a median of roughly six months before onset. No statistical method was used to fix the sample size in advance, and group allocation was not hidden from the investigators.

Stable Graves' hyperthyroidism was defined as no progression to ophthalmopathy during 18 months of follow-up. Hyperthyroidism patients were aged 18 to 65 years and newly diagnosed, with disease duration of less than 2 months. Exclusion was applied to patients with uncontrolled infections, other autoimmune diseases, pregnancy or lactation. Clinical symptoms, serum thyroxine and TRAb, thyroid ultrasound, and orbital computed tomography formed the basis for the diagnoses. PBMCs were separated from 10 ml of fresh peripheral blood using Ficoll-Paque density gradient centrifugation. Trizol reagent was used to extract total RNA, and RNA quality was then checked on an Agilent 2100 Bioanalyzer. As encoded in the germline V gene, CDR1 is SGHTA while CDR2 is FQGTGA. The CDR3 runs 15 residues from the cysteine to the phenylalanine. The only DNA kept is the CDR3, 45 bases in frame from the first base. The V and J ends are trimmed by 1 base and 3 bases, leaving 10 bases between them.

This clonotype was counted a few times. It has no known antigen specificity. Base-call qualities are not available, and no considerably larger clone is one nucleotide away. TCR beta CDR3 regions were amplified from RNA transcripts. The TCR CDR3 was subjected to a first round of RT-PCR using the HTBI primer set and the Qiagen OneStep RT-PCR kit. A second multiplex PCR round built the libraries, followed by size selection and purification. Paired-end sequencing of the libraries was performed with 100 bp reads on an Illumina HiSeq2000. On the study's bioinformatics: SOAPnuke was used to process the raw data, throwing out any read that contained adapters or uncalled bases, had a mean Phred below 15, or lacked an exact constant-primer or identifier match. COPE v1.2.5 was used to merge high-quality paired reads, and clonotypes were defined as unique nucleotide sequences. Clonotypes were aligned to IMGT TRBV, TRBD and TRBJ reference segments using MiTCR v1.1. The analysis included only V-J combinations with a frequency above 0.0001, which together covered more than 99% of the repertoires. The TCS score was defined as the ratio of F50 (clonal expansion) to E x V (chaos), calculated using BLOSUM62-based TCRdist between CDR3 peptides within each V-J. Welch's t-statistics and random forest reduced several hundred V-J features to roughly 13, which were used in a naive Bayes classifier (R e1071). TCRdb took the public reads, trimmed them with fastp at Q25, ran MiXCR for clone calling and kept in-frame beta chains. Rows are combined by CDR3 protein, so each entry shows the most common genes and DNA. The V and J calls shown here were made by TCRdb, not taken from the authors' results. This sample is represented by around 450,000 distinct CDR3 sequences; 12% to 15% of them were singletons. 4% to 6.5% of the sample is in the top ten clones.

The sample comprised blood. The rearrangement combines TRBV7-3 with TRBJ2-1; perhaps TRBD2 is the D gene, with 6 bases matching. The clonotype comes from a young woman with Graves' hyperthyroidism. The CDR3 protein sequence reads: CASSLSGDHYNEQFF. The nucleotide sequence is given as TGTGCCAGCAGCTTAAGCGGGGACCACTACAATGAGCAGTTCTTC.